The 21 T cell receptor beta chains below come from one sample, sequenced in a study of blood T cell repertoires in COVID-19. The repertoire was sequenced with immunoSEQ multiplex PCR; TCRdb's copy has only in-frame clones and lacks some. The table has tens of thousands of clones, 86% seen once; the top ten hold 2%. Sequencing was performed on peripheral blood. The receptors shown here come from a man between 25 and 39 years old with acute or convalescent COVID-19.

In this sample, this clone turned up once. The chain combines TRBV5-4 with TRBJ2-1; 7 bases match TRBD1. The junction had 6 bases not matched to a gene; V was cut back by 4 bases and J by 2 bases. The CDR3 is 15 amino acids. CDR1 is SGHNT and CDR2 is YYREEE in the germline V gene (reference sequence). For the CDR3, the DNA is TGTGCCAGCAGCGTCGACAGGGCCCCCTACAATGAGCAGTTCTTC. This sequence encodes CASSVDRAPYNEQFF.

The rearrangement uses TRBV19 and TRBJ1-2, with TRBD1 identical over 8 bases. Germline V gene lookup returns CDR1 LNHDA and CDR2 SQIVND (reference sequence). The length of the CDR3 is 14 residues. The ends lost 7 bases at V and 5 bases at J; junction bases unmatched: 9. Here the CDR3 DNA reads TGTGCCAGTATTCCTCGGACAGGGAGATATGGCTACACCTTC. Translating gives CASIPRTGRYGYTF.

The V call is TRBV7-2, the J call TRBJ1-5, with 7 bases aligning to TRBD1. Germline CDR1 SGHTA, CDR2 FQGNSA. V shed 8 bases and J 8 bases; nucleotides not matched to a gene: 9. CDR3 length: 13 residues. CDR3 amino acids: CASGRQGMEPQHF. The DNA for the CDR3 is TGTGCCAGCGGGCGACAGGGAATGGAGCCCCAGCATTTT.

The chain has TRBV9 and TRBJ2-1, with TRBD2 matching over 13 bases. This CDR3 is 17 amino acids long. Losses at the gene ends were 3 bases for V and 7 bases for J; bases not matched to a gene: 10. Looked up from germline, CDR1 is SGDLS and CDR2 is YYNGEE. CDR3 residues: CASSAITGTSGKNEQFF. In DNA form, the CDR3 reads TGTGCCAGCAGCGCGATCACTGGGACTAGCGGGAAGAATGAGCAGTTCTTC.

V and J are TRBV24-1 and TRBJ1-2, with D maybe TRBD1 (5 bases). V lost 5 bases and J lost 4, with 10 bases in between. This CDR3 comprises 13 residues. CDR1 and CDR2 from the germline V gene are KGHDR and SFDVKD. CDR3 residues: CATSGPGGYGYTF. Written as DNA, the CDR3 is TGTGCCACCAGTGGTCCCGGGGGCTATGGCTACACCTTC.

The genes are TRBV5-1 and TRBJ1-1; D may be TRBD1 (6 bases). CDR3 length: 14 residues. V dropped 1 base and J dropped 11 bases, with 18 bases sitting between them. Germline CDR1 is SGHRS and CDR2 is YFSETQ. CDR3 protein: CASSLMDSNNEAFF. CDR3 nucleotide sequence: TGCGCCAGCAGCTTGATGGACAGTAATAATGAGGCTTTCTTT.

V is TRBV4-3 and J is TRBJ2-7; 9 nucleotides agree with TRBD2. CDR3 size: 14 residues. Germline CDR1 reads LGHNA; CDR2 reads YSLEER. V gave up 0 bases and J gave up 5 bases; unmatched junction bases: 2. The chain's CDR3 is CASSQEGGRDEQYF. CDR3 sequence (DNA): TGCGCCAGCAGCCAAGAGGGCGGGAGGGACGAGCAGTACTTC.

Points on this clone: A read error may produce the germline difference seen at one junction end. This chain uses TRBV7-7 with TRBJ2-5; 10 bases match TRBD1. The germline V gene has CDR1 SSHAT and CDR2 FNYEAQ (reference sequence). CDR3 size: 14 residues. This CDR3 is CASSDGTGVETQYF. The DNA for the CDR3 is TGTGCTAGCAGCGACGGGACAGGGGTCGAGACCCAGTACTTC.

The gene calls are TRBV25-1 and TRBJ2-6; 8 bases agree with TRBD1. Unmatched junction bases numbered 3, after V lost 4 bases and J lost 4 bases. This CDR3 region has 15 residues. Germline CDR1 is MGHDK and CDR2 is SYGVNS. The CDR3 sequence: CASSGQGSGANVLTF. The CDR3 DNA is TGTGCCAGCAGTGGACAGGGGAGCGGGGCCAACGTCCTGACTTTC.

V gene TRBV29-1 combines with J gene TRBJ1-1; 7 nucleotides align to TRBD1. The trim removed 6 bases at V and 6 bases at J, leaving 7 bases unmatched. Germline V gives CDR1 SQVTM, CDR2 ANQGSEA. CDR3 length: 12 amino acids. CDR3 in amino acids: CSVVQGVAEAFF. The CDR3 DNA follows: TGCAGCGTGGTCCAGGGGGTAGCTGAAGCTTTCTTT.

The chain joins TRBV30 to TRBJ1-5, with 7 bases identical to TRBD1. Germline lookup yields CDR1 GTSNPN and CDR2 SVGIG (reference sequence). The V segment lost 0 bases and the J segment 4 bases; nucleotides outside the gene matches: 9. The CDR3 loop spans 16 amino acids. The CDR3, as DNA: TGTGCCTGGAGTGTATTGGGGACAGCTCCTAATCAGCCCCAGCATTTT. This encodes CAWSVLGTAPNQPQHF. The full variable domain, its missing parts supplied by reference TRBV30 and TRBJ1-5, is SQTIHQWPATLVQPVGSPLSLECTVEGTSNPNLYWYRQAAGRGLQLLFYSVGIGQISSEVPQNLSASRPQDRQFILSSKKLLLSDSGFYLCAWSVLGTAPNQPQHFGDGTRLSIL.

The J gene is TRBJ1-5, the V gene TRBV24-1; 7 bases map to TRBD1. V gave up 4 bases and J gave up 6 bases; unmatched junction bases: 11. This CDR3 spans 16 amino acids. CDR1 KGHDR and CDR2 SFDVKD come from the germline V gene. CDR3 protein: CATSDTRKTGSQPQHF. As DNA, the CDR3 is TGTGCCACCAGTGACACCCGTAAGACAGGGAGTCAGCCCCAGCATTTT.

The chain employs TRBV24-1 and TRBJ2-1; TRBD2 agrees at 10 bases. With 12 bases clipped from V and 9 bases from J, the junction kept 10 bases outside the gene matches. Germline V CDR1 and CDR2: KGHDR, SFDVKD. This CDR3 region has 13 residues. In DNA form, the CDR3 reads TGTGCCGCGGCTAGCGGGAGTGGACCTGAGCAGTTCTTC. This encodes CAAASGSGPEQFF.

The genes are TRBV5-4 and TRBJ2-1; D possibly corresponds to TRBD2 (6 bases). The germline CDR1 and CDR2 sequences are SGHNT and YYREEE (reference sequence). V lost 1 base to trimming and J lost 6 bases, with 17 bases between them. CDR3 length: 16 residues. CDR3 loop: CASSLRGLTGLNEQFF. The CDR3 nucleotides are TGTGCCAGCAGCTTGAGGGGCCTAACGGGACTCAATGAGCAGTTCTTC.

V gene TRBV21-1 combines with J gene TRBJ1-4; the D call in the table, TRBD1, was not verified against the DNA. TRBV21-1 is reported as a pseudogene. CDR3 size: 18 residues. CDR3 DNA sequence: TGTGCCAGCAGCGATAGACAGGGGGCGAGAGTAACTAATGAAAAACTGTTTTTT. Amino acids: CASSDRQGARVTNEKLFF.

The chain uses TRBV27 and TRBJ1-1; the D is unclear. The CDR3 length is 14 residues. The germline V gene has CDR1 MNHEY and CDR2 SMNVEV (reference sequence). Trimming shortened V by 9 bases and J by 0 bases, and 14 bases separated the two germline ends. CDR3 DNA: TGTGCCAGTCGGTCAGCGAGCATGAACACTGAAGCTTTCTTT. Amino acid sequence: CASRSASMNTEAFF.

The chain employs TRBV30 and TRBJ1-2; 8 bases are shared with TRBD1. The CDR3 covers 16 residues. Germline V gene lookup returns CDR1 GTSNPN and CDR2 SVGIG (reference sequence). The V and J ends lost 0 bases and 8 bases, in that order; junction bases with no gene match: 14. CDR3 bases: TGTGCCTGGAGTGTTAGGCAGGGGGCGAATTCGAGGGGCTACACCTTC. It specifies CAWSVRQGANSRGYTF.

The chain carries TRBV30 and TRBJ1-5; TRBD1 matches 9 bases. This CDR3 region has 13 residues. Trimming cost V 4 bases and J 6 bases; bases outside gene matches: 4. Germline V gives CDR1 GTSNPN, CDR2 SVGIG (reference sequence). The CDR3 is CAWTTGGGQPQHF. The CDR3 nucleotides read TGTGCCTGGACTACAGGGGGCGGTCAGCCCCAGCATTTT.

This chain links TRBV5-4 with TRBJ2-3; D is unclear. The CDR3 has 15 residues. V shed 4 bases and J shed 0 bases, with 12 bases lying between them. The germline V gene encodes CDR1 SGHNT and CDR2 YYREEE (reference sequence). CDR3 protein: CASSPRQTSTDTQYF. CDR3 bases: TGTGCCAGCAGCCCTAGGCAAACTAGCACAGATACGCAGTATTTT.

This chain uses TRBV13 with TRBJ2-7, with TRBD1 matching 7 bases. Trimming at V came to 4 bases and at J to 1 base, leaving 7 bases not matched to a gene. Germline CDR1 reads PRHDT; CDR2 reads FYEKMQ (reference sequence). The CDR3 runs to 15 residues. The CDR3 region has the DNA TGTGCCAGCAGCTCCCGACAGGGCGTGTCCTACGAGCAGTACTTC. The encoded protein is CASSSRQGVSYEQYF.

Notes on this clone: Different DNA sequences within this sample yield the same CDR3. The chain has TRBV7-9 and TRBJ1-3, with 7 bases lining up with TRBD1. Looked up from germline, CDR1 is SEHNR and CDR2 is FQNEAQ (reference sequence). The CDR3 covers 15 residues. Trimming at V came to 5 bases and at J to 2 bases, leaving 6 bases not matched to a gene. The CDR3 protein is CASSPGGTAGNTIYF. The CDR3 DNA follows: TGTGCCAGCAGCCCAGGAGGGACAGCTGGAAACACCATATATTTT.